The 9 T cell receptor beta chains below come from one sample, sequenced in a study of blood T cell repertoires in COVID-19. Libraries were prepared by immunoSEQ multiplex PCR; TCRdb keeps only in-frame clonotypes and omits some of them. The profile covers 180,000 or so clones, with 80% to 90% appearing a single time and roughly 1.5% taken by the ten largest. Sample: peripheral blood. The source is a woman between 45 and 60 years old with acute or convalescent COVID-19.

In its sample, this clone was seen once. This chain joins TRBV5-4 and TRBJ1-1, with TRBD1 matching 8 bases. There are 16 residues in the CDR3. The V gene end was trimmed by 4 bases and the J gene end by 2 bases; junction bases not matched to a gene: 10. Germline V lookup: CDR1 SGHNT, CDR2 YYREEE (reference sequence). CDR3 residues: CASSLDRAPVNTEAFF. CDR3 DNA: TGTGCCAGCAGCCTGGACAGGGCGCCCGTTAACACTGAAGCTTTCTTT.

V and J are TRBV5-8 and TRBJ2-1, with TRBD1 matching over 10 bases. This CDR3 region has 14 residues. The V and J ends lost 3 bases and 8 bases, in that order; junction bases with no gene match: 5. CDR1 is SGHTS and CDR2 is YDEGEE in the germline V gene. The CDR3 region is CASSSPGQGYEQFF. CDR3 in DNA: TGTGCCAGCAGCTCACCGGGACAGGGGTATGAGCAGTTCTTC.

This rearrangement joins TRBV12-3 or TRBV12-4 to TRBJ1-1; D not resolved. CDR3 size: 13 residues. V was cut by 3 bases and J by 7 bases, with 12 bases left in between. CDR3 residues: CASSFIGVLEAFF. CDR3 DNA sequence: TGTGCCAGCAGTTTTATCGGGGTACTTGAAGCTTTCTTT.

This clone was seen once. The chain recombines TRBV18 with TRBJ2-5; D perhaps matches TRBD1 (7 bases). This CDR3 has 15 amino acids. The V end lost 3 bases, the J end lost 5 bases, and 16 bases lay between the germline ends. Germline lookup yields CDR1 KGHSH and CDR2 LQKENI. This CDR3 reads CASSPRGGGAETQYF. As DNA, the CDR3 is TGTGCCAGCTCACCCCGTGGAGGGGGCGCGGAGACCCAGTACTTC.

CDR3 nucleotide sequence: TGTGCCAGCAGCTCAAGCGGGAGACACACGCATACGCAGTATTTT. Amino acid sequence: CASSSSGRHTHTQYF. V is TRBV7-3 and J is TRBJ2-3; TRBD2 aligns across 8 bases. CDR1 and CDR2 (germline): SGHTA, FQGTGA. V lost 4 bases and J lost 7; bases outside the gene matches: 10. The CDR3 covers 15 residues.

The chain employs TRBV5-6 and TRBJ2-1; a weak D match, TRBD1 (6 bases). CDR3 length: 17 residues. The ends were cut back, 4 bases at V and 2 bases at J, with 19 bases in the middle. Looked up from germline, CDR1 is SGHDT and CDR2 is YYEEEE. The CDR3 DNA reads TGTGCCAGCAGCACGTCCCGGGGAAAGGGGGCCTACAATGAGCAGTTCTTC. Translating it yields CASSTSRGKGAYNEQFF.

The CDR3 nucleotides are TGTGCCAGCAGTGATAAGAGCGGGAGCTACGAGCAGTACTTC. This sequence encodes CASSDKSGSYEQYF. The chain carries TRBV2 and TRBJ2-7; 8 positions agree with TRBD2. V gave up 3 bases and J gave up 3 bases; unmatched junction bases: 4. The CDR3 runs 14 residues. Germline V gives CDR1 SNHLY, CDR2 FYNNEI.

This chain links TRBV5-8 with TRBJ2-2; 7 positions match TRBD1. The V and J ends lost 0 bases and 0 bases, in that order; junction bases with no gene match: 8. CDR1 and CDR2 (germline): SGHTS, YDEGEE. This CDR3 region has 18 residues. The CDR3 is CASSLAFFQGANTGELFF. CDR3 DNA: TGTGCCAGCAGCTTGGCCTTTTTCCAGGGGGCGAACACCGGGGAGCTGTTTTTT.

This chain links TRBV14 with TRBJ1-2, with D tentatively TRBD1 (5 bases). The CDR3 is 15 residues long. V lost 8 bases, J lost 3 bases, and 19 bases lay in between. CDR1 is SGHDN and CDR2 is FVKESK in the germline V gene. DNA for the CDR3: TGTGCCAGCCCCAGGGTGGACAAACTCCACTATGGCTACACCTTC. Encoded protein: CASPRVDKLHYGYTF. Variable domain in full (rest from reference TRBV14 and TRBJ1-2): EAGVTQFPSHSVIEKGQTVTLRCDPISGHDNLYWYRRVMGKEIKFLLHFVKESKQDESGMPNNRFLAERTGGTYSTLKVQPAELEDSGVYFCASPRVDKLHYGYTFGSGTRLTVV.